Below are 23 T cell receptor beta chains sequenced from a single sample in a study of beta chain features in type 1 diabetes. Sequenced material consisted of expressed TCRB transcripts (all of the isolated RNA was reverse transcribed). Repertoires were generated with immunoSEQ multiplex PCR, while TCRdb's copy carries only in-frame clones and drops some. The sample has about 150,000 clones, roughly 8% seen once. The specimen sequenced was central memory CD4+ T cells from blood. These receptors were collected from a man between 18 and 29 years old in good health.

This clone has more than one count but fewer than ten. This rearrangement joins TRBV5-4 to TRBJ1-1; 8 bases match TRBD1. The V gene end was trimmed by 4 bases and the J gene end by 3 bases; junction bases not matched to a gene: 5. The germline V gene has CDR1 SGHNT and CDR2 YYREEE (reference sequence). The CDR3 totals 14 residues. Here the CDR3 DNA reads TGTGCCAGCAGCCCCGGACAGGGTTACACTGAAGCTTTCTTT. Translation: CASSPGQGYTEAFF.

The rearrangement uses TRBV2 and TRBJ2-2, with a tentative D call TRBD1 (7 bases). The CDR3 sequence is 16 residues long. Germline-derived CDR1 and CDR2 are SNHLY and FYNNEI. V was trimmed by 6 bases and J by 4 bases, leaving 18 bases between them. CDR3 residues: CASSLGGGSTTGELFF. The CDR3 coding sequence is TGTGCCAGCAGCCTTGGAGGGGGCTCCACCACCGGGGAGCTGTTTTTT.

The sample holds a few counts of this clone. This CDR3 reads CASSNRLDYGYTF. The CDR3 coding sequence is TGTGCCAGCAGTAACAGGCTCGACTATGGCTACACCTTC. The chain links TRBV7-2 to TRBJ1-2; a weak D match, TRBD1 (5 bases). V lost 6 bases to trimming and J lost 3 bases, with 11 bases between them. Germline V gene data show CDR1 as SGHTA and CDR2 as FQGNSA. CDR3 length: 13 amino acids.

This clone has only a few counts. The V and J genes are TRBV6-5 and TRBJ2-4; D not certain. Germline CDR1 reads MNHEY; CDR2 reads SVGAGI. This CDR3 is 14 amino acids long. Trimming removed 8 bases from V and 2 bases from J, with 13 bases in between. CDR3 amino acids: CASQHRGPKNIQYF. CDR3 DNA sequence: TGTGCCAGCCAGCATCGTGGGCCCAAAAACATTCAGTACTTC.

This clone was seen ten or more times. The chain recombines TRBV7-2 with TRBJ2-1; 7 positions agree with TRBD2. With 1 base clipped from V and 3 bases from J, the junction kept 6 bases outside the gene matches. Germline CDR1 reads SGHTA; CDR2 reads FQGNSA. The CDR3 is 16 amino acids. The CDR3 protein is CASSLGAGDVYNEQFF. For the CDR3, the DNA is TGTGCCAGCAGCTTAGGGGCGGGAGACGTCTACAATGAGCAGTTCTTC.

The chain is built from TRBV28 and TRBJ1-5; maybe TRBD1 (6 bases). The V end lost 3 bases, the J end lost 7 bases, and 13 bases lay between the germline ends. Germline-derived CDR1 and CDR2 are MDHEN and SYDVKM. The length of the CDR3 is 14 residues. CDR3: CASSFRGGGQPQHF. The CDR3 region has the DNA TGTGCCAGCAGTTTTAGGGGGGGAGGCCAGCCCCAGCATTTT.

This rearrangement joins TRBV11-3 to TRBJ2-3, with 16 bases that match TRBD2. Germline V gene sequence: CDR1 SGHNT, CDR2 YENEEA. CDR3 length: 20 amino acids. With V trimmed by 5 bases and J by 3 bases, 14 bases remained unmatched. CDR3 DNA sequence: TGTGCCAGCAGCCCAACGCCTGGGACTAGCGGGGGGGCCTGGACAGATACGCAGTATTTT. It yields the protein CASSPTPGTSGGAWTDTQYF.

The CDR3 loop reads CASRYQETQYF. The CDR3, as DNA: TGTGCCAGCAGATATCAAGAGACCCAGTACTTC. V is TRBV6-6 and J is TRBJ2-5; D is undetermined. V was shortened by 6 bases and J by 2 bases, with 4 bases between the two germline ends. The germline V gene encodes CDR1 MNHNY and CDR2 SVGAGI (reference sequence). The CDR3 sequence is 11 residues long.

This clone was seen a handful of times. At one end, the junction sequence differs from germline, possibly due to a read error. V gene TRBV6-6 combines with J gene TRBJ1-5; TRBD1 aligns across 7 bases. Looked up from germline, CDR1 is MNHNY and CDR2 is SVGAGI (reference sequence). The CDR3 length is 14 residues. The CDR3: CATSYQQGNQPQHF. The CDR3 DNA reads as TGTGCCACCAGTTACCAACAGGGGAATCAGCCCCAGCATTTT.

The chain employs TRBV7-9 and TRBJ1-1; the D is unclear. Trimming shortened V by 3 bases and J by 7 bases, and 6 bases separated the two germline ends. Germline CDR1 reads SEHNR; CDR2 reads FQNEAQ (reference sequence). This CDR3 comprises 11 residues. Written as DNA, the CDR3 is TGTGCCAGCAGCTTGTACGGTGAAGCTTTCTTT. Amino acid sequence: CASSLYGEAFF.

This clone appeared a few times. V gene TRBV5-4 combines with J gene TRBJ2-6; TRBD2 agrees at 15 bases. After removal of 4 bases from V and 2 bases from J, the junction contained 7 bases not matched to a gene. The CDR3 contains 19 residues. The germline V gene encodes CDR1 SGHNT and CDR2 YYREEE (reference sequence). The CDR3 region has the DNA TGTGCCAGCAGCCTGAAACGGACTAGCGGGGGGGCTGGGGCCAACGTCCTGACTTTC. This encodes CASSLKRTSGGAGANVLTF. The complete variable domain, with remaining parts taken from reference TRBV5-4 and TRBJ2-6, reads ETGVTQSPTHLIKTRGQQVTLRCSSQSGHNTVSWYQQALGQGPQFIFQYYREEENGRGNFPPRFSGLQFPNYSSELNVNALELDDSALYLCASSLKRTSGGAGANVLTFGAGSRLTVL.

The V gene is TRBV4-1, the J gene TRBJ2-6, with 12 positions matching TRBD2. Germline CDR1 and CDR2: MGHRA and YSYEKL. This CDR3 is built from 19 residues. The trim removed 1 base at V and 4 bases at J, leaving 8 bases unmatched. The CDR3 sequence: CASSQGSLAGGPGANVLTF. The CDR3 DNA reads as TGCGCCAGCAGCCAAGGTAGCCTAGCGGGAGGGCCCGGGGCCAACGTCCTGACTTTC.

This clone was counted between two and nine times. The rearrangement joins TRBV30 to TRBJ1-2, with TRBD1 as a possible D gene (6 bases). V was trimmed by 1 base and J by 3 bases, leaving 15 bases between them. The CDR3 runs 15 residues. CDR1 is GTSNPN and CDR2 is SVGIG in the germline V gene (reference sequence). CDR3 sequence (DNA): TGTGCCTGGAGTGATCTCAGCACAGGGTACTATGGCTACACCTTC. Translation gives CAWSDLSTGYYGYTF.

This clone was seen many times. As DNA, the CDR3 is TGTGCCAGCAGTGATCTCTACAGGGAGGGGAAGTACTTC. Translating gives CASSDLYREGKYF. The rearrangement links TRBV6-1 to TRBJ2-7; maybe TRBD2 (7 bases). The V gene's germline CDR1 is MNHNS and CDR2 SASEGT. CDR3 length equals 13 residues. V was trimmed by 3 bases and J by 11 bases, leaving 17 bases between them.

This clone was counted many times. The rearrangement links TRBV5-5 to TRBJ2-4; TRBD1 is a possible D gene (6 bases). Germline CDR1 SGHKS, CDR2 YYEKEE (reference sequence). V was trimmed by 0 bases and J by 6 bases, leaving 13 bases between them. The CDR3 consists of 15 residues. The CDR3 loop reads CASSLGGDRRNIQYF. The CDR3 DNA reads as TGTGCCAGCAGCTTGGGAGGAGACAGGAGAAACATTCAGTACTTC.

This clone was picked up a small number of times. This chain uses TRBV6-5 with TRBJ1-1, with 7 bases aligning to TRBD1. The trim removed 0 bases at V and 2 bases at J, leaving 6 bases unmatched. CDR3 length: 16 amino acids. CDR1 and CDR2 (germline): MNHEY, SVGAGI. In DNA form, the CDR3 reads TGTGCCAGCAGTTACTCGGGACAGCCCCTTAACACTGAAGCTTTCTTT. Encoded protein: CASSYSGQPLNTEAFF.

This clone was found many times. The rearrangement joins TRBV30 to TRBJ1-1; TRBD1 agrees at 9 bases. This CDR3 spans 12 amino acids. Per the germline V gene, CDR1 is GTSNPN and CDR2 is SVGIG (reference sequence). J was trimmed by 10 bases and V by 2 bases; bases with no gene match: 5. This chain's CDR3 is CAWSRDREGAFF. CDR3 nucleotides: TGTGCCTGGAGTAGGGACAGGGAGGGAGCTTTCTTT.

This clone has just a few counts. The rearrangement joins TRBV29-1 to TRBJ1-1, with D tentatively TRBD1 (5 bases). Looked up from germline, CDR1 is SQVTM and CDR2 is ANQGSEA. Trimming took 5 bases from V and 4 from J, leaving 14 bases between them. This CDR3 is built from 13 residues. As DNA, the CDR3 is TGCAGCGTTTTCAGGGAGGTAGGCACTGAAGCTTTCTTT. Translating it yields CSVFREVGTEAFF.

This clone was seen ten or more times. DNA of the CDR3: TGTGCCTGGCGCGCAGGGGGTGCAGGAAACACCATATATTTT. It is translated as CAWRAGGAGNTIYF. The chain uses TRBV30 and TRBJ1-3; 7 bases are shared with TRBD1. CDR3 length equals 14 residues. The J segment lost 4 bases and the V segment lost 5 bases, leaving 8 bases of the junction unmatched. Germline CDR1 GTSNPN, CDR2 SVGIG (reference sequence).

The chain uses TRBV29-1 and TRBJ2-3; 11 bases align to TRBD1. The CDR3 runs 18 residues. From germline, CDR1 is SQVTM and CDR2 ANQGSEA. The V segment lost 1 base and the J segment 3 bases; nucleotides outside the gene matches: 12. The CDR3 sequence is CSVEVRMMDRGRTDTQYF. CDR3 nucleotides: TGCAGCGTTGAAGTTAGGATGATGGACAGGGGGCGAACAGATACGCAGTATTTT.

The chain's CDR3 is CASSLWARGGFAEAFF. CDR3 in DNA: TGTGCCAGCAGTTTATGGGCACGGGGGGGTTTTGCTGAAGCTTTCTTT. The chain couples TRBV28 to TRBJ1-1; a weak D match, TRBD1 (5 bases). The V and J ends lost 0 bases and 6 bases respectively, with 17 bases between them. The CDR3 has 16 amino acids. The V gene's germline CDR1 is MDHEN and CDR2 SYDVKM.

The chain recombines TRBV10-3 with TRBJ2-2, with D perhaps TRBD1 (5 bases). Per the germline V gene, CDR1 is ENHRY and CDR2 is SYGVKD. The CDR3 sequence is 14 residues long. Trimming shortened V by 6 bases and J by 6 bases, and 14 bases separated the two germline ends. CDR3 coding DNA: TGTGCCATCAGAACAGGTACCCGAGCCGGGGAGCTGTTTTTT. This translates into CAIRTGTRAGELFF.

This chain connects TRBV29-1 to TRBJ2-2; D possibly corresponds to TRBD2 (6 bases). CDR3 length: 15 amino acids. The germline CDR1 and CDR2 sequences are SQVTM and ANQGSEA. V was clipped by 6 bases and J by 1 base, with 15 bases between them. CDR3 region: CSVQRVGVNTGELFF. The CDR3 DNA reads as TGCAGCGTCCAGCGGGTTGGGGTGAACACCGGGGAGCTGTTTTTT.